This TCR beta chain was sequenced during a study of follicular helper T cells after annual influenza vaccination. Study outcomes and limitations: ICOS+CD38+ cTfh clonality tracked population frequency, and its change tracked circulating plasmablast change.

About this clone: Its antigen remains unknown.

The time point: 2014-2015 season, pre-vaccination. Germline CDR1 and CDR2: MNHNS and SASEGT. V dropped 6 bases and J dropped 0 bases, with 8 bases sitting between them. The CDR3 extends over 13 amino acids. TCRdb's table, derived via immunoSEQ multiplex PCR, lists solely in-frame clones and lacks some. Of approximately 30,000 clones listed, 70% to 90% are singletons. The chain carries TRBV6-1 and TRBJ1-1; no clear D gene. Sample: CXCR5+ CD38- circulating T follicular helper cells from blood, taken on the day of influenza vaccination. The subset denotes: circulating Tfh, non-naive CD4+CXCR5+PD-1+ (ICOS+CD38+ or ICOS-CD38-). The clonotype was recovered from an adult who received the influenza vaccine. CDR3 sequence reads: CASRERLNTEAFF. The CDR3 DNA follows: TGTGCCAGCAGGGAGAGGTTGAACACTGAAGCTTTCTTT.